The next 2 T cell receptor beta chains were all read from a single sample in a study of blood T cell repertoires in COVID-19. The assay was immunoSEQ multiplex PCR, and TCRdb's table has in-frame clones only and misses some. The data show 65,000 to 95,000 clones, 60% to 75% seen once. Sequencing input: peripheral blood. The receptors originated from a man aged 45-60 years with active or convalescent COVID-19.

This clone was seen a single time. CDR3 in amino acids: CASSPKTSGGAGEQYF. The DNA of the CDR3 is TGTGCCAGCAGTCCCAAGACTAGCGGGGGGGCGGGCGAGCAGTACTTC. V usage is TRBV6-6 and J usage is TRBJ2-7, with 14 bases aligning to TRBD2. The CDR3 is 16 residues long. CDR1 and CDR2 from the germline V gene are MNHNY and SVGAGI (reference sequence). J gave up 6 bases and V 5 bases, and 9 bases lay outside the gene matches.

This clone turned up a few times. This chain links TRBV9 with TRBJ2-3; 13 positions match TRBD2. Germline V gene lookup returns CDR1 SGDLS and CDR2 YYNGEE. The CDR3 is 15 residues long. The V gene end was trimmed by 5 bases and the J gene end by 8 bases; junction bases not matched to a gene: 8. The CDR3 sequence is CASSSLAGGLGTQYF. CDR3 coding DNA: TGTGCCAGCAGTTCACTAGCGGGGGGGCTAGGTACGCAGTATTTT.